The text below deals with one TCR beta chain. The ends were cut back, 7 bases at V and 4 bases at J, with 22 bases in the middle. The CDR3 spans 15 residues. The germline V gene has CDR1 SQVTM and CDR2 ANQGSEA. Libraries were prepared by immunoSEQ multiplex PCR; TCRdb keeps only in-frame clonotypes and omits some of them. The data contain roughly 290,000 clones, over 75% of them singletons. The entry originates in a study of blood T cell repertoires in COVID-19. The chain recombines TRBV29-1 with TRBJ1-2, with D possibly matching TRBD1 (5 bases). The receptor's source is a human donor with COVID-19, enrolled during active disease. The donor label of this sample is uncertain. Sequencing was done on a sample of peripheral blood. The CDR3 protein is CSATLSGVYSYGYTF. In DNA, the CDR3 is TGCAGCGCCACCCTTTCGGGGGTCTATAGCTATGGCTACACCTTC.